One sample yielded the 22 T cell receptor beta chains listed below, sequenced in a study of blood T cell repertoires in COVID-19. Clones were read by immunoSEQ multiplex PCR, and TCRdb kept only the in-frame ones, dropping some. Of approximately 40,000 clones in the sample, approximately 92% were seen once. The material sequenced was peripheral blood. The receptors were gathered from a woman older than 75 with acute or convalescent COVID-19.

V usage is TRBV3-1 (or the pseudogene TRBV3-2) and J usage is TRBJ2-1; no clear D gene. The CDR3 spans 17 residues. The V gene's germline CDR1 is LGHDT and CDR2 YNNKEL (reference sequence). V lost 1 base, J lost 1 base, and 14 bases lay in between. CDR3 in DNA: TGTGCCAGCAGCCAAGTCTGGGCTGCTGGGTCCTACAATGAGCAGTTCTTC. Its translation: CASSQVWAAGSYNEQFF.

The chain employs TRBV5-4 and TRBJ1-2, with D maybe TRBD1 (5 bases). This CDR3 is 16 amino acids long. V was trimmed by 4 bases and J by 6 bases, leaving 22 bases between them. The germline V gene has CDR1 SGHNT and CDR2 YYREEE (reference sequence). The chain's CDR3 is CASSLGEVPRRDGYTF. The CDR3 bases are TGTGCCAGCAGCCTGGGGGAGGTTCCCAGAAGGGATGGCTACACCTTC.

This chain joins TRBV9 and TRBJ2-5; TRBD2 matches at 7 bases. Germline V CDR1 and CDR2: SGDLS, YYNGEE. With V trimmed by 3 bases and J by 5 bases, 10 bases remained unmatched. The CDR3 extends over 15 amino acids. The CDR3 sequence: CASSATSRDGETQYF. The CDR3 coding sequence is TGTGCCAGCAGCGCGACTAGCCGGGATGGGGAGACCCAGTACTTC.

V gene TRBV9 combines with J gene TRBJ1-2, with TRBD1 as a possible D gene (6 bases). CDR1 is SGDLS and CDR2 is YYNGEE in the germline V gene. The CDR3 is 13 residues long. Trimming took off 0 bases at V and 4 bases at J, with 7 bases between the two ends. The CDR3 bases are TGTGCCAGCAGCGTAGCCAGGGGCTATGGCTACACCTTC. Translated: CASSVARGYGYTF.

The chain combines TRBV5-1 with TRBJ1-5, with D unresolved. The CDR3 contains 13 residues. V dropped 1 base and J dropped 9 bases, with 11 bases sitting between them. Germline-derived CDR1 and CDR2 are SGHRS and YFSETQ. This CDR3 is CASSLTVEGPQHF. CDR3 bases: TGCGCCAGCAGCTTGACCGTCGAGGGGCCCCAGCATTTT.

The rearrangement joins TRBV10-3 to TRBJ1-4, with D possibly being TRBD1 (5 bases). CDR1 and CDR2 (germline): ENHRY, SYGVKD. Trimming took off 4 bases at V and 8 bases at J, with 14 bases between the two ends. The CDR3 totals 14 residues. The CDR3 region has the DNA TGTGCCATCAGTGCGGGGGGAGGCAGGGAAAAACTGTTTTTT. Amino acids: CAISAGGGREKLFF.

The V call is TRBV27, the J call TRBJ2-2; TRBD2 matches 8 bases. This CDR3 comprises 17 residues. Per the germline V gene, CDR1 is MNHEY and CDR2 is SMNVEV (reference sequence). V lost 1 base to trimming and J lost 7 bases; unmatched junction nucleotides: 11. Here the CDR3 reads CASSLFSGTLRGGELFF. Here the CDR3 DNA reads TGTGCCAGCAGTTTATTTAGCGGGACCCTTCGAGGCGGGGAGCTGTTTTTT.

The CDR3 protein is CASSARFLTATNEKLFF. The CDR3 DNA reads as TGTGCCAGTAGTGCGCGCTTCCTCACTGCAACTAATGAAAAACTGTTTTTT. The rearrangement links TRBV19 to TRBJ1-4; D gene uncertain. In germline, CDR1 is LNHDA, CDR2 SQIVND (reference sequence). The CDR3 is 17 residues long. V dropped 5 bases and J dropped 0 bases, with 16 bases sitting between them.

Comment on this clone: The junction differs from germline at one of its ends, possibly a read error. V and J are TRBV5-1 and TRBJ2-3; 12 bases are shared with TRBD2. Germline V CDR1 and CDR2: SGHRS, YFSETQ. This CDR3 spans 16 amino acids. CDR3 in DNA: TGCGCCAGCGGCTTGACTAGCGGGGGCCTCACAGATACGCAGTATTTT. Its protein product is CASGLTSGGLTDTQYF. The variable domain in full, with the rest retrieved from reference TRBV5-1 and TRBJ2-3, is KAGVTQTPRYLIKTRGQQVTLSCSPISGHRSVSWYQQTPGQGLQFLFEYFSETQRNKGNFPGRFSGRQFSNSRSEMNVSTLELGDSALYLCASGLTSGGLTDTQYFGPGTRLTVL.

The chain is built from TRBV18 and TRBJ1-2; 8 bases are a match to TRBD1. With V trimmed by 2 bases and J by 5 bases, 10 bases remained unmatched. CDR1 is KGHSH, CDR2 LQKENI, per germline. The CDR3 has 16 residues. This CDR3 is CASSPAGTGTSYGYTF. CDR3 sequence (DNA): TGTGCCAGCTCACCAGCTGGGACAGGTACATCGTATGGCTACACCTTC.

V gene TRBV30 combines with J gene TRBJ1-1; the D is unclear. Trimming cost V 2 bases and J 4 bases, with 14 bases left between them. Germline assignment: CDR1 GTSNPN and CDR2 SVGIG (reference sequence). CDR3 length: 14 amino acids. CDR3 sequence: CAWSPPAGGTEAFF. In nucleotides, the CDR3 is TGTGCCTGGAGTCCCCCGGCAGGAGGCACTGAAGCTTTCTTT.

V and J are TRBV4-2 and TRBJ1-2; TRBD1 might be the D (5 bases). There are 15 residues in the CDR3. V lost 4 bases and J 5 bases, leaving 17 bases between the germline ends. Looked up from germline, CDR1 is LGHNA and CDR2 is YNFKEQ. This chain's CDR3 is CASSRGTTSGYGYTF. CDR3 DNA: TGTGCCAGCAGCCGAGGGACTACATCGGGGTATGGCTACACCTTC.

The rearrangement joins TRBV7-2 to TRBJ1-1; D remains unclear. The CDR3 extends over 13 amino acids. V lost 5 bases and J lost 4, with 11 bases in between. Germline CDR1 reads SGHTA; CDR2 reads FQGNSA. Written as DNA, the CDR3 is TGTGCCAGCAGCGTCGGGTCGGGCACTGAAGCTTTCTTT. It encodes CASSVGSGTEAFF.

The genes are TRBV6-1 and TRBJ2-7; maybe TRBD1 (6 bases). The CDR3 is made up of 15 amino acids. The germline V gene encodes CDR1 MNHNS and CDR2 SASEGT. V lost 2 bases and J lost 3, with 14 bases in between. CDR3 in amino acids: CASSENWQGFYEQYF. Written as DNA, the CDR3 is TGTGCCAGCAGTGAAAATTGGCAGGGGTTCTACGAGCAGTACTTC.

The genes are TRBV27 and TRBJ2-1; TRBD1 matches at 10 bases. Trimming cost V 8 bases and J 7 bases; bases outside gene matches: 8. This CDR3 is 14 amino acids long. In germline, CDR1 is MNHEY, CDR2 SMNVEV (reference sequence). The CDR3 DNA reads TGTGCCAGCCGGAGGGACAGGGGATGGAATGAGCAGTTCTTC. Amino acids: CASRRDRGWNEQFF.

J is TRBJ2-2 and V is TRBV5-4, with 10 positions matching TRBD2. This CDR3 region has 16 residues. The junction had 6 bases not matched to a gene; V was cut back by 5 bases and J by 2 bases. The V gene's germline CDR1 is SGHNT and CDR2 YYREEE (reference sequence). CDR3 bases: TGTGCCAGCAGGGATAGCGGGGGGCACAACACCGGGGAGCTGTTTTTT. Translation: CASRDSGGHNTGELFF.

The genes are TRBV2 and TRBJ2-5; D not resolved. This CDR3 is 15 amino acids long. The germline V gene encodes CDR1 SNHLY and CDR2 FYNNEI. V gave up 4 bases and J gave up 0 bases, with 12 bases separating them. The CDR3 nucleotides are TGTGCCAGCAGTGGGGCCGTCGGTGACCAAGAGACCCAGTACTTC. This translates into CASSGAVGDQETQYF.

This chain connects TRBV4-3 to TRBJ2-3, with D possibly being TRBD1 (5 bases). Trimming took 7 bases from V and 1 from J, leaving 18 bases between them. The CDR3 spans 16 residues. Germline lookup yields CDR1 LGHNA and CDR2 YSLEER. The CDR3 is CASTMGSRVGTDTQYF. CDR3 DNA: TGCGCCAGCACAATGGGCTCCAGGGTTGGCACAGATACGCAGTATTTT.

The chain has TRBV7-2 and TRBJ1-4; 10 bases fit TRBD1. The CDR3 is 15 residues long. The V gene's germline CDR1 is SGHTA and CDR2 FQGNSA. With 5 bases clipped from V and 8 bases from J, the junction kept 8 bases outside the gene matches. The CDR3, as DNA: TGTGCCAGCAGCCGTCGACAGGGGGCAGAAGAAAAACTGTTTTTT. This codes for CASSRRQGAEEKLFF.

The rearrangement joins TRBV7-2 to TRBJ2-7; TRBD2 matches at 12 bases. The germline CDR1 and CDR2 sequences are SGHTA and FQGNSA. Trimming took 5 bases from V and 0 from J; bases not matched to a gene: 2. This CDR3 contains 15 residues. CDR3 sequence reads: CASSRTSGDSYEQYF. CDR3 coding DNA: TGTGCCAGCAGCCGGACTAGCGGGGACTCCTACGAGCAGTACTTC.

The chain carries TRBV24-1 and TRBJ2-1; TRBD2 aligns across 13 bases. CDR1 KGHDR and CDR2 SFDVKD come from the germline V gene. The CDR3 runs to 15 residues. The V gene end was trimmed by 3 bases and the J gene end by 11 bases; junction bases not matched to a gene: 6. CDR3: CATSDPTSGGPKQFF. DNA of the CDR3: TGTGCCACCAGTGATCCGACTAGCGGGGGGCCGAAGCAGTTCTTC.

The CDR3 DNA reads as TGTGCCAGCAGCAGAATCCAGGGGGTGGTGGGCTCACCCCTCCACTTT. This encodes CASSRIQGVVGSPLHF. V and J are TRBV5-8 and TRBJ1-6; 7 bases line up with TRBD1. The CDR3 runs to 16 residues. Germline assignment: CDR1 SGHTS and CDR2 YDEGEE. Trimming took 4 bases from V and 10 from J; bases not matched to a gene: 14.